Here is one TCR beta chain with its context. The protocol was immunoSEQ multiplex PCR, while the TCRdb copy is restricted to in-frame clones and leaves out a portion. Of about 250,000 clones detected, roughly 86% appear once; the ten largest clones hold 1.5% to 2%. The CDR3 is 14 amino acids. Germline lookup yields CDR1 SGHNT and CDR2 YYREEE (reference sequence). The ends were cut back, 4 bases at V and 5 bases at J, with 14 bases in the middle. These data are taken from a study of blood T cell repertoires in COVID-19. Specimen: peripheral blood. The clonotype comes from an older woman who had recovered from COVID-19. V and J are TRBV5-4 and TRBJ2-3; no clear D gene. CDR3 in amino acids: CASSPQAAKDTQYF. CDR3 DNA: TGTGCCAGCAGCCCTCAAGCAGCGAAAGATACGCAGTATTTT. Looking up the rest from reference TRBV5-4 and TRBJ2-3 gives the full variable domain: ETGVTQSPTHLIKTRGQQVTLRCSSQSGHNTVSWYQQALGQGPQFIFQYYREEENGRGNFPPRFSGLQFPNYSSELNVNALELDDSALYLCASSPQAAKDTQYFGPGTRLTVL.